Below, 11 T cell receptor beta chains from the same sample are listed, as sequenced in a study of shared clonotypes between healthy human individuals. The method was immunoSEQ multiplex PCR; TCRdb's version includes in-frame clones alone and lacks a portion of them. The sample carries about 690,000 clones, 90% recorded once. The sample consisted of memory CD8+ T cells from PBMCs. Subset of the sample: CD45RO+ cells pooled with CCR7-negative TemRA cells. The receptors derive from a man aged 18 to 29 in good health. Some clones in this sample may be carry-over from other donors' samples.

The chain uses TRBV4-2 and TRBJ2-1; the match to TRBD2 covers 8 bases. The length of the CDR3 is 17 residues. After removal of 3 bases from V and 1 base from J, the junction contained 8 bases not matched to a gene. Germline CDR1 and CDR2: LGHNA and YNFKEQ. Here the CDR3 DNA reads TGTGCCAGCAGCCACCCCACGGGGGGGAGGTCCTACAATGAGCAGTTCTTC. It is translated as CASSHPTGGRSYNEQFF.

This chain's CDR3 is CASSASGLAGDEQFF. The CDR3 DNA is TGTGCCAGCAGCGCGTCAGGACTAGCGGGAGATGAGCAGTTCTTC. The chain has TRBV9 and TRBJ2-1, with TRBD2 matching 13 bases. CDR1 and CDR2 (germline): SGDLS, YYNGEE. J gave up 8 bases and V 3 bases, and 5 bases lay outside the gene matches. The CDR3 runs 15 residues.

The rearrangement links TRBV10-3 to TRBJ2-5, with D possibly TRBD2 on 5 matching bases. This CDR3 is built from 14 residues. From germline, CDR1 is ENHRY and CDR2 SYGVKD. Trimming removed 3 bases at V and 3 bases at J, with 11 bases between. As DNA, the CDR3 is TGTGCCATCAGTGATTGGGAGAGAGAAGAGACCCAGTACTTC. Amino acid sequence: CAISDWEREETQYF.

As for this clone: Within the sample, other DNA sequences also encode this same CDR3. The chain joins TRBV7-9 to TRBJ2-7; unclear D gene. Germline CDR1 reads SEHNR; CDR2 reads FQNEAQ (reference sequence). V lost 1 base to trimming and J lost 2 bases, with 6 bases between them. The CDR3 has 13 residues. The CDR3 coding sequence is TGTGCCAGCAGCTTAGGTGGGACCTACGAGCAGTACTTC. Residues: CASSLGGTYEQYF.

The chain joins TRBV7-8 to TRBJ1-1; D remains ambiguous. Trimming removed 0 bases from V and 1 base from J, with 6 bases in between. CDR3 length: 14 amino acids. Per the germline V gene, CDR1 is SGHVS and CDR2 is FQNEAQ. The CDR3 bases are TGTGCCAGCAGCTTAGCTCCGGGGAACACTGAAGCTTTCTTT. It yields the protein CASSLAPGNTEAFF.

This clone was counted a few times. CDR3 sequence: CASGPGTLNTEAFF. The CDR3 nucleotides are TGTGCCAGCGGTCCCGGGACGTTGAACACTGAAGCTTTCTTT. The chain links TRBV6-6 to TRBJ1-1, with D tentatively TRBD1 (5 bases). This CDR3 spans 14 amino acids. V dropped 8 bases and J dropped 0 bases, with 13 bases sitting between them. Germline lookup yields CDR1 MNHNY and CDR2 SVGAGI (reference sequence).

The CDR3 protein is CASSPSDSIYEQYF. CDR3 sequence (DNA): TGTGCCAGCAGTCCGTCGGACAGTATCTACGAGCAGTACTTC. V and J are TRBV27 and TRBJ2-7, with D possibly TRBD1 on 6 matching bases. CDR1 is MNHEY, CDR2 SMNVEV, per germline (reference sequence). V lost 5 bases, J lost 3 bases, and 14 bases lay in between. This CDR3 comprises 14 residues.

In DNA, the CDR3 is TGTGCCAGCAGTTCTAGCGGGGGAAAAGACTACAATGAGCAGTTCTTC. Translating gives CASSSSGGKDYNEQFF. The chain recombines TRBV28 with TRBJ2-1, with 10 bases matching TRBD2. From germline, CDR1 is MDHEN and CDR2 SYDVKM. The CDR3 contains 16 residues. With V trimmed by 4 bases and J by 3 bases, 6 bases remained unmatched. Drawing the rest from reference TRBV28 and TRBJ2-1, the complete variable domain is DVKVTQSSRYLVKRTGEKVFLECVQDMDHENMFWYRQDPGLGLRLIYFSYDVKMKEKGDIPEGYSVSREKKERFSLILESASTNQTSMYLCASSSSGGKDYNEQFFGPGTRLTVL.

Only a few counts were recorded for this clone. The chain is built from TRBV27 and TRBJ2-1, with D perhaps matching TRBD1 (6 bases). Germline V gene sequence: CDR1 MNHEY, CDR2 SMNVEV (reference sequence). V was pared by 3 bases and J by 10 bases, with 7 bases between. The CDR3 extends over 11 amino acids. DNA for the CDR3: TGTGCCAGCAGTTTTACAGGGGAGCAGTTCTTC. This encodes CASSFTGEQFF.

V and J are TRBV19 and TRBJ1-5; 9 nucleotides match TRBD1. Looked up from germline, CDR1 is LNHDA and CDR2 is SQIVND (reference sequence). CDR3 length: 15 amino acids. The V segment lost 1 base and the J segment 4 bases; nucleotides outside the gene matches: 2. CDR3 sequence (DNA): TGTGCCAGTAGTATAGGACAGGGGGTGAATCAGCCCCAGCATTTT. Its translation: CASSIGQGVNQPQHF.

The chain uses TRBV7-3 and TRBJ2-3; 9 bases are shared with TRBD2. The CDR3 sequence is 17 residues long. With V trimmed by 2 bases and J by 3 bases, 9 bases remained unmatched. Germline CDR1 reads SGHTA; CDR2 reads FQGTGA. The CDR3 DNA reads as TGTGCCAGCAGCTTATGCGGGAGGGCCTGCAGGACAGATACGCAGTATTTT. The encoded protein is CASSLCGRACRTDTQYF.